These 14 T cell receptor beta chains originate from one sample sequenced in a study of blood T cells in healthy people across ages (dated by TCRdb to the mid-2010s). Receptor libraries were prepared by 5' RACE. The listed sequencing device is Illumina HiSeq 2500. A second about 7 to 12 cycle PCR used a sample-barcoded 5' primer and a J-beta primer mix. In-frame beta chains were kept once TCRdb had trimmed the public reads at Q25 with fastp and called clones with MiXCR. Each CDR3 protein gets just one entry, which takes the most common genes and DNA from the rows behind it. This sample gives 1 million or so distinct CDR3 sequences in total; less than 25% of them show up just once. About 0.72% of the sample is in the top ten clones. In addition, the sample was reused for a study of T cells of mothers and their children.

The specimen was blood. The receptors stem from a girl aged 2 to 9 in good health.

The V gene is TRBV7-8, the J gene TRBJ2-1, with 14 bases aligning to TRBD2. After removal of 5 bases from V and 10 bases from J, the junction contained 10 bases not matched to a gene. From germline, CDR1 is SGHVS and CDR2 FQNEAQ. The CDR3 sequence is 16 residues long. CDR3 coding DNA: TGTGCCAGCAGCCCCGGGACTAGCGGGAGAGTTGACGAGCAGTTCTTC. It codes for CASSPGTSGRVDEQFF.

The chain is built from TRBV5-1 and TRBJ2-5, with D perhaps TRBD2 (6 bases). The CDR3 is made up of 14 amino acids. Trimming took off 5 bases at V and 3 bases at J, with 14 bases between the two ends. Germline V lookup: CDR1 SGHRS, CDR2 YFSETQ. CDR3 loop: CASRWGVAEETQYF. The CDR3 DNA reads as TGCGCCAGCAGATGGGGGGTGGCGGAAGAGACCCAGTACTTC. Full variable domain (outside the CDR3, taken from reference TRBV5-1 and TRBJ2-5): KAGVTQTPRYLIKTRGQQVTLSCSPISGHRSVSWYQQTPGQGLQFLFEYFSETQRNKGNFPGRFSGRQFSNSRSEMNVSTLELGDSALYLCASRWGVAEETQYFGPGTRLLVL.

This clonotype was seen more than once but under ten times. The chain couples TRBV7-8 to TRBJ2-1, with a weak D call TRBD2 (6 bases). The germline V gene has CDR1 SGHVS and CDR2 FQNEAQ. The CDR3 is 16 residues long. V dropped 4 bases and J dropped 0 bases, with 13 bases sitting between them. CDR3 coding DNA: TGTGCCAGCAGCTCTCCGGGACTCGTCTCCTACAATGAGCAGTTCTTC. Translated: CASSSPGLVSYNEQFF.

A few counts support this clonotype. The rearrangement uses TRBV27 and TRBJ1-6; tentative D call: TRBD1 (6 bases). Trimming pared 5 bases from V and 10 bases from J, leaving 21 bases between. Germline-derived CDR1 and CDR2 are MNHEY and SMNVEV (reference sequence). The CDR3 extends over 16 amino acids. CDR3 sequence reads: CASSPLLDQGRSPLHF. CDR3 bases: TGTGCCAGCAGTCCATTATTGGACCAGGGGAGGTCACCCCTCCACTTT.

The chain uses TRBV2 and TRBJ2-3; weak D call: TRBD1 (6 bases). CDR1 is SNHLY and CDR2 is FYNNEI in the germline V gene. The CDR3 is 12 amino acids. CDR3 residues: CVRGGQDDTQYF. CDR3 bases: TGTGTACGTGGGGGCCAAGACGATACGCAGTATTTT.

This clonotype was seen a handful of times. The chain combines TRBV13 with TRBJ2-5; the D gene is possibly TRBD2 (5 bases). This CDR3 is built from 13 residues. Germline V gene sequence: CDR1 PRHDT, CDR2 FYEKMQ (reference sequence). Deletions cut 5 bases from V and 4 bases from J, with 11 bases between. This chain's CDR3 is CASSRGVAETQYF. The CDR3 DNA follows: TGTGCCAGCAGCCGGGGAGTCGCAGAGACCCAGTACTTC.

For this clonotype: A much more abundant neighbour one base away suggests this may be a read error. CDR3 coding DNA: TGTGCCAGCAGCTCAGTCGATGAGCAGTTCTTC. Its translation: CASSSVDEQFF. The chain couples TRBV7-9 to TRBJ2-1; no firm D call. Trimming took 4 bases from V and 8 from J, leaving 6 bases between them. CDR3 size: 11 residues. The germline V gene has CDR1 SEHNR and CDR2 FQNEAQ (reference sequence).

The chain joins TRBV15 to TRBJ2-1; maybe TRBD2 (6 bases). TRBJ2-5 explains the end of the DNA better; the J call may be wrong. Germline assignment: CDR1 LNHNV and CDR2 YYDKDF (reference sequence). The CDR3 loop spans 15 amino acids. CDR3 sequence: CATSTDPGVQETQYF. In nucleotides, the CDR3 is TGTGCCACCAGCACTGACCCGGGAGTACAAGAGACCCAGTACTTC.

This clonotype has just a few counts. CDR3 DNA: TGTGCCAGCAGTCCAAGACTAGCGGGAGAGAACGAGCAGTACTTC. Amino acids: CASSPRLAGENEQYF. V and J are TRBV28 and TRBJ2-7; 12 positions match TRBD2. V was pared by 5 bases and J by 5 bases, with 7 bases of the junction left unmatched. Germline values: CDR1 MDHEN, CDR2 SYDVKM. This CDR3 spans 15 amino acids.

This clonotype was detected only a few times. J is TRBJ2-5 and V is TRBV29-1; perhaps TRBD1 as D (6 bases). This CDR3 comprises 17 residues. The V and J ends lost 5 bases and 3 bases respectively, with 25 bases between them. Per germline, CDR1 SQVTM and CDR2 ANQGSEA. The CDR3 region has the DNA TGCAGCGTTATACTGGGGGCCCCATACGGACTGAAAGAGACCCAGTACTTC. Protein product: CSVILGAPYGLKETQYF. The complete variable domain, with remaining parts taken from reference TRBV29-1 and TRBJ2-5, reads SAVISQKPSRDICQRGTSLTIQCQVDSQVTMMFWYRQQPGQSLTLIATANQGSEATYESGFVIDKFPISRPNLTFSTLTVSNMSPEDSSIYLCSVILGAPYGLKETQYFGPGTRLLVL.

CDR3 sequence: CASSPSLADLNEQFF. Here the CDR3 DNA reads TGTGCCAGCTCACCGAGTCTGGCGGATCTCAATGAGCAGTTCTTC. The genes are TRBV18 and TRBJ2-1; D is undetermined. Trimming shortened V by 3 bases and J by 6 bases, and 15 bases separated the two germline ends. The germline V gene has CDR1 KGHSH and CDR2 LQKENI. The CDR3 is made up of 15 amino acids.

The genes are TRBV6-1 and TRBJ2-5; D tentatively reads TRBD1 or TRBD2 (5 bases each). The assigned J gene may be wrong: the sequence end matches TRBJ2-7 better. From germline, CDR1 is MNHNS and CDR2 SASEGT. This CDR3 has 15 amino acids. CDR3 nucleotides: TGTGCCAGCAGCCAACAGCCCGCTCTTGGGGGCGAGCAGTACTTC. This gives the protein CASSQQPALGGEQYF.

The V and J genes are TRBV29-1 and TRBJ2-5; D may correspond to TRBD1 or TRBD2 (5 bases each). The end of the DNA aligns better with TRBJ2-1, so the J call may be wrong. CDR3 length: 13 residues. Germline assignment: CDR1 SQVTM and CDR2 ANQGSEA. The CDR3 DNA reads as TGCAGCGTACTCCGGGACCCCAGGGTGGAGCAGTTCTTC. It translates to CSVLRDPRVEQFF.

The sample holds a few counts of this clonotype. The CDR3 sequence is CASSQAPNLYSTEAFF. The DNA for the CDR3 is TGCGCCAGCAGCCAGGCTCCCAACTTATACAGCACTGAAGCTTTCTTT. The chain uses TRBV4-1 and TRBJ1-1, with D unresolved. Trimming pared 3 bases from V and 4 bases from J, leaving 18 bases between. Germline CDR1 and CDR2: MGHRA and YSYEKL. There are 16 residues in the CDR3.